What follows describes a single T cell receptor beta chain. No cognate antigen has been identified for it. Base quality data are lacking; no much larger clone is found one base away. This record belongs to a study of CD8+CD57+ T cells in acquired aplastic anemia (dated by TCRdb to the late 2010s). Describing the broader study: A mean of approximately 3 ug of DNA, ranging from about 0.2 to 27.4 ug, was extracted from sorted CD4+ and CD8+ cells. Overall study results and their limits: CD8+ Simpson's diversity did not differ significantly between patients and healthy controls (P=0.060). Over 25 CD8+ CDR3 sequences were found in both patients and controls but appeared to be highly expressed in patients and within the immunodominant clones of the patients.

The CDR3 numbers 15 residues from cysteine through phenylalanine. CDR3 DNA only is kept here, 45 bases in frame from base 1. The trim is 3 bases for V and 2 bases for J, with a gap of 14 bases between the germline ends. Sequences SGHTA (CDR1) and FQGNSA (CDR2) are obtained from the germline V gene. The study deep-sequenced TCR repertoires of sorted CD4+ and CD8+ blood T cells from severe aplastic anemia patients and healthy subjects. Ficoll-Paque density gradient centrifugation was used to isolate peripheral blood mononuclear cells. CD4+ and CD8+ T cells were sorted by FACS or magnetic beads before DNA extraction. Genomic DNA was used as template for profiling of TCR beta VDJ combinations and CDR3 sequences. An Illumina HiSeq 2000 was the platform used for TCR repertoire sequencing. Processing in the source paper ran as follows. Repertoire assessment relied on Simpson's diversity index, CDR3 size and DJ length profiles, and TRBV/TRBJ rearrangement plots. The most abundant DNA sequence in the deep sequencing data was defined as the immunodominant clone. CDR3 amino acid sequences were screened for sharing across subjects and were compared with published repertoires and the VDJdb database. TCRdb applied fastp at Q25 and MiXCR to the public reads, then kept only in-frame beta chains. Each entry merges the rows of one CDR3 protein and shows their most common DNA and genes. TCRdb's processing, not the authors' own work, is the source of the V and J calls. Across this sample there are about 270,000 distinct CDR3 sequences, with roughly three fifths seen only once. Roughly 8% of the sample rests with the top ten.

This sequence uses TRBV7-2 and TRBJ2-7; the D call is possibly TRBD1 or TRBD2, each sharing 6 bases. The origin of this receptor is a human donor with severe aplastic anemia or a healthy control (not recorded which). The material sequenced was sorted CD4+, CD8+, or CD8+CD57+ T cells (not recorded which) from PBMCs. The sequenced DNA: TGTGCCAGCAGCTTCTCGAGGGGGGATACCTACGAGCAGTACTTC. Translation gives CASSFSRGDTYEQYF.